This entry lists 8 T cell receptor beta chains sequenced from one sample in a study of shared clonotypes between healthy human individuals. Sequencing used immunoSEQ multiplex PCR; TCRdb keeps in-frame clones, though not all of them. The data contain about 2.4 million clones, approximately 92% of them singletons. Sequenced input: naive CD4+ T cells sorted from blood. Subset here: CD45RA+ positively selected. Receptor source: a man younger than 35 in good health.

In DNA, the CDR3 is TGTGCCAGCAGCCTGGAGGGTGGGAGCTCTGGAAACACCATATATTTT. Residues: CASSLEGGSSGNTIYF. The chain employs TRBV4-2 and TRBJ1-3; D is ambiguous. The V gene lost 4 bases and the J gene lost 0 bases, with 13 bases spanning the gap. The CDR3 is 16 residues long. The germline V gene encodes CDR1 LGHNA and CDR2 YNFKEQ.

The chain joins TRBV14 to TRBJ2-3, with TRBD1 matching 10 bases. Germline-derived CDR1 and CDR2 are SGHDN and FVKESK. V dropped 4 bases and J dropped 2; count of bases not matched to a gene: 6. The CDR3 is 16 amino acids. DNA of the CDR3: TGTGCCAGCAGCCGAGGACAGGGGGTTCCCACAGATACGCAGTATTTT. This encodes CASSRGQGVPTDTQYF. The full variable domain, its missing parts supplied by reference TRBV14 and TRBJ2-3, is EAGVTQFPSHSVIEKGQTVTLRCDPISGHDNLYWYRRVMGKEIKFLLHFVKESKQDESGMPNNRFLAERTGGTYSTLKVQPAELEDSGVYFCASSRGQGVPTDTQYFGPGTRLTVL.

This chain joins TRBV19 and TRBJ1-2, with D maybe TRBD1 (5 bases). Germline V gene data show CDR1 as LNHDA and CDR2 as SQIVND (reference sequence). The CDR3 covers 14 residues. Deletions cut 7 bases from V and 2 bases from J, with 14 bases between. The CDR3 reads CASTFAGLNYGYTF. As DNA, the CDR3 is TGTGCCAGTACGTTTGCAGGGCTGAACTATGGCTACACCTTC.

The V and J genes are TRBV12-5 and TRBJ2-7; no clear D gene. Germline V gives CDR1 LGHNT, CDR2 FRNRAP. The CDR3 sequence is 11 residues long. The V and J ends lost 6 bases and 7 bases respectively, with 10 bases between them. This chain's CDR3 is CASGLMREQYF. CDR3 nucleotides: TGTGCTAGTGGACTTATGAGAGAGCAGTACTTC. The full variable domain, completed using reference TRBV12-5 and TRBJ2-7, is DARVTQTPRHKVTEMGQEVTMRCQPILGHNTVFWYRQTMMQGLELLAYFRNRAPLDDSGMPKDRFSAEMPDATLATLKIQPSEPRDSAVYFCASGLMREQYFGPGTRLTVT.

The chain recombines TRBV27 with TRBJ2-5; the match to TRBD2 covers 7 bases. V gave up 3 bases and J gave up 4 bases; unmatched junction bases: 2. Germline V CDR1 and CDR2: MNHEY, SMNVEV (reference sequence). The CDR3 extends over 13 amino acids. CDR3: CASSFGRGETQYF. The DNA of the CDR3 is TGTGCCAGCAGTTTTGGGAGGGGAGAGACCCAGTACTTC.

The rearrangement joins TRBV4-1 to TRBJ2-3; 10 positions match TRBD1. J lost 5 bases, V lost 1 base, and 0 bases had no gene match. Germline V gene sequence: CDR1 MGHRA, CDR2 YSYEKL. The CDR3 sequence is 14 residues long. The CDR3 nucleotides are TGCGCCAGCAGCCAAGGGACAGGGGGAGATACGCAGTATTTT. Amino acids: CASSQGTGGDTQYF.

This rearrangement joins TRBV10-1 to TRBJ2-7; D ambiguous. There are 14 residues in the CDR3. The V end lost 2 bases, the J end lost 4 bases, and 12 bases lay between the germline ends. Per germline, CDR1 WNHNN and CDR2 SYGVQD (reference sequence). The CDR3 loop reads CASSEGVGTYEQYF. The DNA for the CDR3 is TGCGCCAGCAGTGAGGGCGTGGGAACATACGAGCAGTACTTC.

The chain links TRBV11-2 to TRBJ2-1; 9 bases are a match to TRBD2. This CDR3 has 17 amino acids. J was trimmed by 8 bases and V by 1 base; bases with no gene match: 12. Germline V gene sequence: CDR1 SGHAT, CDR2 FQNNGV. The CDR3 region is CASSLVFLREGRDEQFF. CDR3 nucleotides: TGTGCCAGCAGCTTAGTTTTCTTGCGGGAGGGCCGCGATGAGCAGTTCTTC.